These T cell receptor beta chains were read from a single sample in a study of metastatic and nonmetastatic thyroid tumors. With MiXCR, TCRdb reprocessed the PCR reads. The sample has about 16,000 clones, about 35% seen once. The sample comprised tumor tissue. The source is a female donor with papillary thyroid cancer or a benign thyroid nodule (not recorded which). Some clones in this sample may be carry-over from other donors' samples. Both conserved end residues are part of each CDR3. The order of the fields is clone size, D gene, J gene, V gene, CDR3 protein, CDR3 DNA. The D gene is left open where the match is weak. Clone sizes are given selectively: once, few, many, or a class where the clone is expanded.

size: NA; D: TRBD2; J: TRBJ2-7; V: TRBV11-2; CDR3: CASSLGREGKQYF; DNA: TGTGCCAGCAGCTTAGGGCGGGAGGGTAAACAGTACTTC
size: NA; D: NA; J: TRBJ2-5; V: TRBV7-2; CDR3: CASSSQTQETQYF; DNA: TGTGCCAGCAGCTCCCAAACCCAAGAGACCCAGTACTTC
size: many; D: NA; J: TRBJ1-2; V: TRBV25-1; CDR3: CASTTGNYGYTF; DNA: TGTGCCAGCACAACAGGGAACTATGGCTACACCTTC
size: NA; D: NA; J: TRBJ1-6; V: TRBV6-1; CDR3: CASSDRGNSPLHF; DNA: TGTGCCAGCAGTGATAGGGGAAATTCACCCCTCCACTTT
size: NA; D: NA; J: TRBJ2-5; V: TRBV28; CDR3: CDRSCGNGVETQYF; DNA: TGTGACCGCAGTTGTGGGAACGGAGTGGAGACCCAGTACTTC
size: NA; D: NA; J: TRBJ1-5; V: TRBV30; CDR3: CAWSVAGDNQPQHF; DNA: TGTGCCTGGAGTGTAGCGGGGGACAATCAGCCCCAGCATTTT
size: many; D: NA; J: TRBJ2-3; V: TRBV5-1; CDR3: CASRRGQGGTDTQYF; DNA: TGCGCCAGCCGTCGGGGGCAGGGGGGCACAGATACGCAGTATTTT
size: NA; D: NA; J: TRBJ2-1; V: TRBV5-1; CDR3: CASSFRANYNEQFF; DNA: TGCGCCAGCAGCTTCAGGGCCAACTACAATGAGCAGTTCTTC
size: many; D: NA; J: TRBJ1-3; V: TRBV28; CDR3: CASRYNWGSGNTIYF; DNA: TGTGCCAGCAGATACAATTGGGGTTCTGGAAACACCATATATTTT
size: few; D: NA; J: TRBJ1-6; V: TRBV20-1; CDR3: CSASGREDNSPLHF; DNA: TGCAGTGCTAGTGGTCGGGAAGATAATTCACCCCTCCACTTT
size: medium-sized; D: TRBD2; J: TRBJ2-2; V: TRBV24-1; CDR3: CATSDFTAGGSGELFF; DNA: TGTGCCACCAGTGATTTCACAGCGGGGGGAAGCGGGGAGCTGTTTTTT
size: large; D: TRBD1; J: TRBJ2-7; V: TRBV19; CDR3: CASSIKADRYEQYF; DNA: TGTGCCAGTAGTATAAAAGCGGACAGGTACGAGCAGTACTTC
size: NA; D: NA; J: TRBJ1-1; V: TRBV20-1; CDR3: CNASKRGDTEAFF; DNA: TGCAATGCTAGCAAGCGGGGGGACACTGAAGCTTTCTTT
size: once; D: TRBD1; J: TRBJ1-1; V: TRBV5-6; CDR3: CASSLTGVEAFF; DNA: TGTGCCAGCAGCCTGACAGGGGTTGAAGCTTTCTTT
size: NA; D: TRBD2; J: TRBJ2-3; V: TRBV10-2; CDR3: CASSGLAGVSDTQYF; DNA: TGCGCCAGCAGTGGACTAGCGGGAGTATCAGATACGCAGTATTTT
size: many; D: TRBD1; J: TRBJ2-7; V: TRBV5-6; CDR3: CASTKGPGGYEQYF; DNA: TGTGCCAGCACTAAAGGTCCAGGGGGCTACGAGCAGTACTTC
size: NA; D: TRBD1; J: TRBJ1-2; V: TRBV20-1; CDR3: CSAPLGGRGNYGYTF; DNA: TGCAGTGCTCCTCTCGGGGGCAGGGGGAACTATGGCTACACCTTC
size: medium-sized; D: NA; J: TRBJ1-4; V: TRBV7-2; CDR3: CASSPGMTNEKLFF; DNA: TGTGCCAGCAGCCCAGGGATGACTAATGAAAAACTGTTTTTT
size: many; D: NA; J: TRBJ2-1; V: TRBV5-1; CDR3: CASSPDGTGYNEQFF; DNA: TGCGCCAGCAGCCCAGACGGAACCGGGTACAATGAGCAGTTCTTC
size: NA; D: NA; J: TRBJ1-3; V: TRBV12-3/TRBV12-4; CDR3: CASRYRDSVNTIYF; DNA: TGTGCCAGCCGGTACAGAGACTCTGTAAACACCATATATTTT
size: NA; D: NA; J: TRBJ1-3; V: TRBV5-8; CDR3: CASSPSGIRGNTIYF; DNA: TGTGCCAGCAGCCCTTCGGGAATTCGAGGAAACACCATATATTTT
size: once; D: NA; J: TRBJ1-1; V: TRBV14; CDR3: CATRPPVMNTEAFF; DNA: TGTGCCACCCGCCCACCTGTGATGAACACTGAAGCTTTCTTT
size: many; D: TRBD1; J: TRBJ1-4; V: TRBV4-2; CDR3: CASSQDDREATNEKLFF; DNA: TGTGCCAGCAGCCAAGATGACAGGGAAGCAACTAATGAAAAACTGTTTTTT
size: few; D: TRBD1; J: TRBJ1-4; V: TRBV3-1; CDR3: CASSQDRAGGPRRLFF; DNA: TGTGCCAGCAGCCAAGATCGGGCAGGGGGTCCCAGGAGACTGTTTTTT
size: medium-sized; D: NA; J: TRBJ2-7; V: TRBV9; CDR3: CASSVEAQPQRYEQYF; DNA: TGTGCCAGCAGCGTTGAAGCCCAACCTCAACGCTACGAGCAGTACTTC
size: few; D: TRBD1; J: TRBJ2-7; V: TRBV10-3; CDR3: CAISGKVRGLRQGPSYEQYF; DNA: TGTGCCATCAGTGGAAAGGTTCGTGGCTTGCGACAGGGGCCCTCCTACGAGCAGTACTTC
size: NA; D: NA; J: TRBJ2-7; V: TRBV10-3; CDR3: CAISDHGSGEQYF; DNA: TGTGCCATCAGTGATCATGGTTCGGGGGAGCAGTACTTC
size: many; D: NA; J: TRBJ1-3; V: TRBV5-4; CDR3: CATGPSGNTIYF; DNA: TGTGCCACTGGACCCTCTGGAAACACCATATATTTT
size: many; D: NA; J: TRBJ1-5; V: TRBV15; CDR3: CATSRDEGGGNQPQHF; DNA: TGTGCCACCAGCAGAGATGAGGGGGGGGGCAATCAGCCCCAGCATTTT
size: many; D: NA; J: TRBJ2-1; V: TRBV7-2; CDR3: CASSLVSSQGPYNEQFF; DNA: TGTGCCAGCAGCTTAGTAAGTAGTCAAGGTCCCTACAATGAGCAGTTCTTC
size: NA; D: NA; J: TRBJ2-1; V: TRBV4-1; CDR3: CASSQEGGYYNEQFF; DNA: TGCGCCAGCAGCCAAGAAGGCGGTTACTACAATGAGCAGTTCTTC
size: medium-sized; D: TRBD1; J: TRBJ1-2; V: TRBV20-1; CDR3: CSAWTGRFNYGYTF; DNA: TGCAGTGCCTGGACAGGGCGTTTTAACTATGGCTACACCTTC
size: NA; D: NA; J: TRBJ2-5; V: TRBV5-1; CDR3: CASSDFPQETQYF; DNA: TGCGCCAGCAGCGACTTTCCCCAAGAGACCCAGTACTTC
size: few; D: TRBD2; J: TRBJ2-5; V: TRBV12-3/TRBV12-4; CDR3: CASSPGLAGVGAQYF; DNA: TGTGCCAGCAGTCCCGGACTAGCGGGAGTCGGGGCCCAGTACTTC
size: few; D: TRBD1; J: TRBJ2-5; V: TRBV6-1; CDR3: CANSGRDRGQETQYF; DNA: TGCGCCAACAGCGGCCGGGACAGGGGGCAGGAGACCCAGTACTTC